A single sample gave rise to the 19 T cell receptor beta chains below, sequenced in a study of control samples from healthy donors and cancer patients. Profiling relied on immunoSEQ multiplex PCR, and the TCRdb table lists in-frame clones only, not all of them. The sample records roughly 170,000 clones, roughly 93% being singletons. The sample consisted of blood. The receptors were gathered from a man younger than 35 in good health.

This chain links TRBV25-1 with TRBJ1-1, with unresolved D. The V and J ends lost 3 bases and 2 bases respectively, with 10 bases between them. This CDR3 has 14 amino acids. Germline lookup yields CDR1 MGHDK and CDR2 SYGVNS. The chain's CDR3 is CASSDGKYNTEAFF. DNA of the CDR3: TGTGCCAGCAGTGATGGCAAGTATAACACTGAAGCTTTCTTT. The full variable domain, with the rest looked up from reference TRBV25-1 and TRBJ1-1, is EADIYQTPRYLVIGTGKKITLECSQTMGHDKMYWYQQDPGMELHLIHYSYGVNSTEKGDLSSESTVSRIRTEHFPLTLESARPSHTSQYLCASSDGKYNTEAFFGQGTRLTVV.

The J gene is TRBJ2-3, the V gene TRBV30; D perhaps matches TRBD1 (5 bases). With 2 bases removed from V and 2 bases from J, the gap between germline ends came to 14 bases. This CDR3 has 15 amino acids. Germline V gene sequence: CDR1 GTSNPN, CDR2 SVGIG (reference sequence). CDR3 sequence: CAWSSWGSHTDTQYF. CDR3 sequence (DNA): TGTGCCTGGAGTTCGTGGGGCTCACACACAGATACGCAGTATTTT.

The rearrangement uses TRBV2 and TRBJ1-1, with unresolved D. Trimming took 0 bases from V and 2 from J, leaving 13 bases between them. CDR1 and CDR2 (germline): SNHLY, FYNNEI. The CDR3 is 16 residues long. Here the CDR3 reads CASSEAGATANTEAFF. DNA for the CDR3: TGTGCCAGCAGTGAAGCGGGAGCCACAGCAAACACTGAAGCTTTCTTT.

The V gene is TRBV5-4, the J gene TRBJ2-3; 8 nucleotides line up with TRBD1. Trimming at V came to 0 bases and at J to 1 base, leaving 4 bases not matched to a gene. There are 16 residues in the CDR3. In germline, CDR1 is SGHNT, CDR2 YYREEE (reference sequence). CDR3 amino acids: CASSLVPDRGTDTQYF. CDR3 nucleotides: TGTGCCAGCAGCTTGGTTCCGGACAGGGGCACAGATACGCAGTATTTT.

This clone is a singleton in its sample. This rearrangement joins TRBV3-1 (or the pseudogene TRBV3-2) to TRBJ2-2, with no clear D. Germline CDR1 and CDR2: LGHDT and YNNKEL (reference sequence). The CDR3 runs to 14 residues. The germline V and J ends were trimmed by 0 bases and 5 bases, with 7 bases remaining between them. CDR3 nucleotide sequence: TGTGCCAGCAGCCAAGATTTCACGACCGGGGAGCTGTTTTTT. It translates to CASSQDFTTGELFF.

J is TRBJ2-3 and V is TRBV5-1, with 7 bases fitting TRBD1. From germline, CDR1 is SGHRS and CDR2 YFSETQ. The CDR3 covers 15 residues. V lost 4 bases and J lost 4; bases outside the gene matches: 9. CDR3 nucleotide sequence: TGCGCCAGCAGCCGGGGTGGTACAGGGGCAGATACGCAGTATTTT. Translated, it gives CASSRGGTGADTQYF.

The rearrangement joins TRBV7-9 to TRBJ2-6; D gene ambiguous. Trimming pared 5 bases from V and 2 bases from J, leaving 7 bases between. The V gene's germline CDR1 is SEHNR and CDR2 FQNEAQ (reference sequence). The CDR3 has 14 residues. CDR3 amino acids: CASSPSAGANVLTF. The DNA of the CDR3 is TGTGCCAGCAGCCCAAGCGCTGGGGCCAACGTCCTGACTTTC.

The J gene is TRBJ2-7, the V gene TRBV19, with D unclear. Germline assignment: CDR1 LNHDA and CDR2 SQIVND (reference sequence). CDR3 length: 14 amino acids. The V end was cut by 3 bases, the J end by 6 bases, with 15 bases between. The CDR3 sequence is CASSMRPGSVEQYF. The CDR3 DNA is TGTGCCAGTAGTATGCGTCCGGGTTCGGTCGAGCAGTACTTC.

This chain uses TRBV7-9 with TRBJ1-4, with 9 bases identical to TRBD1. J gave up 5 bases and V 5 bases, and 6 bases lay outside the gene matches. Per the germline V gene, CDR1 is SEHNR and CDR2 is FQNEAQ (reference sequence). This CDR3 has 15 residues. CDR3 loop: CASSPTGQGNEKLFF. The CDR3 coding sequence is TGTGCCAGCAGCCCGACTGGACAGGGGAATGAAAAACTGTTTTTT.

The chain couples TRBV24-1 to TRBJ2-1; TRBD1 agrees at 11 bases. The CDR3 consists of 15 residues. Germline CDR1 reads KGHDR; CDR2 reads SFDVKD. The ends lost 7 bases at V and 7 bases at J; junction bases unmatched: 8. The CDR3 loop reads CATSPGTGGANEQFF. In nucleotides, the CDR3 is TGTGCCACCAGCCCCGGGACAGGGGGTGCGAATGAGCAGTTCTTC.

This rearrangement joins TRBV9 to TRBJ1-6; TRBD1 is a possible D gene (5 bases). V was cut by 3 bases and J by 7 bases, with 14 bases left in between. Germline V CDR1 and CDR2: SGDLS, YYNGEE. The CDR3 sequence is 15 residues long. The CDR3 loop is CASSAGTAGNSPLHF. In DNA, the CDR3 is TGTGCCAGCAGCGCGGGGACCGCTGGGAATTCACCCCTCCACTTT.

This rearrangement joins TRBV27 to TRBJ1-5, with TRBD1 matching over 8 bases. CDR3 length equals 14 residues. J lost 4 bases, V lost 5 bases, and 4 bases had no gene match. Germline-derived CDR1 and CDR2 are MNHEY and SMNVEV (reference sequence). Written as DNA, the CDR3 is TGTGCCAGCAGTGCTACAGGGGGAAATCAGCCCCAGCATTTT. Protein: CASSATGGNQPQHF.

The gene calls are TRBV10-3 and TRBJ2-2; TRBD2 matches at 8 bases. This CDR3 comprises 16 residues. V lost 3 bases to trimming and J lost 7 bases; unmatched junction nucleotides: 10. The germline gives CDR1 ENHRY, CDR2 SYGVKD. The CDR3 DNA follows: TGTGCCATCAGTGACCCTCCGGGACTAGAAAGCGGGGAGCTGTTTTTT. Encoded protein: CAISDPPGLESGELFF.

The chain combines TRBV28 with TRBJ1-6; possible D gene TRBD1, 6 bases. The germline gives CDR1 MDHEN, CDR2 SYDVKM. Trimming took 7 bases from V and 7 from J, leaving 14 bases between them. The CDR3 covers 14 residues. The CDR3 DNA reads TGTGCCAGCATCAGGGGAAGGGGAAATTCACCCCTCCACTTT. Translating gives CASIRGRGNSPLHF.

The CDR3, as DNA: TGTGCCAGCAGTAAGGGGAATGAGCAGTTCTTC. Protein: CASSKGNEQFF. The chain couples TRBV27 to TRBJ2-1, with D possibly matching TRBD1 (5 bases). The CDR3 spans 11 residues. Germline CDR1 MNHEY, CDR2 SMNVEV (reference sequence). V shed 5 bases and J shed 7 bases, with 6 bases lying between them.

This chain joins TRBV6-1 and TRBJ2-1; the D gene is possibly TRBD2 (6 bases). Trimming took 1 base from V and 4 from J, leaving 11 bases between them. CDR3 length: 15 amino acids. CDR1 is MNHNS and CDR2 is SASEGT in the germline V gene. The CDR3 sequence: CASSEGGSGYNEQFF. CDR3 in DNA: TGTGCCAGCAGTGAAGGGGGTAGCGGATACAATGAGCAGTTCTTC.

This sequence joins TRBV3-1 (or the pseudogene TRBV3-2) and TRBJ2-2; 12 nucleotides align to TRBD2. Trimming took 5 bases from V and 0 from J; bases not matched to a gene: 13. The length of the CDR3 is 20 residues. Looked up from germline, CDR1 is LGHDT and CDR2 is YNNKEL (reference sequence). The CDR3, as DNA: TGTGCCAGCAGCTGCGATCCGGGACTAGCGGGCGGAACGAACACCGGGGAGCTGTTTTTT. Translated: CASSCDPGLAGGTNTGELFF.

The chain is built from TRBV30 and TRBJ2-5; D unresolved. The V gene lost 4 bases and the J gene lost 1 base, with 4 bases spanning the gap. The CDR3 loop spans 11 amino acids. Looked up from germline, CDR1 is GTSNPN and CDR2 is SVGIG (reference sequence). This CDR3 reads CAWNAQETQYF. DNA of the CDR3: TGTGCCTGGAACGCCCAAGAGACCCAGTACTTC.

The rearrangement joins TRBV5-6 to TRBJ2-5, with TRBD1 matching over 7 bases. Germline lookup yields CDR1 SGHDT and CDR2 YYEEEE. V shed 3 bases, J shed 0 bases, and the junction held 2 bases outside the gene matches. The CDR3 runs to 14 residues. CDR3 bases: TGTGCCAGCAGCTCGACAGGGTACCAAGAGACCCAGTACTTC. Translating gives CASSSTGYQETQYF.